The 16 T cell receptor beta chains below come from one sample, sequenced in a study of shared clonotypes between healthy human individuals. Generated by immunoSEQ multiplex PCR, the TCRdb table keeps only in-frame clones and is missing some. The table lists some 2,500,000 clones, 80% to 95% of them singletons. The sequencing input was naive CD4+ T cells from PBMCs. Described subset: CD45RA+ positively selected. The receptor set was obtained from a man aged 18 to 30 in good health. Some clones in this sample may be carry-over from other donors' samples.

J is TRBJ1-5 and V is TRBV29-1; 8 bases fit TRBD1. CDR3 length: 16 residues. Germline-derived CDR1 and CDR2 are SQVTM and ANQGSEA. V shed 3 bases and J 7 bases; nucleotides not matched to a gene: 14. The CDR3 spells CSVDYRGRGQEQPQHF. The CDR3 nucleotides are TGCAGCGTTGATTATAGGGGCAGGGGGCAAGAACAGCCCCAGCATTTT. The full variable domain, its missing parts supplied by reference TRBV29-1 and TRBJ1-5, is SAVISQKPSRDICQRGTSLTIQCQVDSQVTMMFWYRQQPGQSLTLIATANQGSEATYESGFVIDKFPISRPNLTFSTLTVSNMSPEDSSIYLCSVDYRGRGQEQPQHFGDGTRLSIL.

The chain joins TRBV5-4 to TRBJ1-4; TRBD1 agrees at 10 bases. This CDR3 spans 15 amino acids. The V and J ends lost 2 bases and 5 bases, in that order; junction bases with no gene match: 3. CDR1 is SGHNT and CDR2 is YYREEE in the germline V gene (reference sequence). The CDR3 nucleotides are TGTGCCAGCAGCTTCGACAGGGGGCGGAATGAAAAACTGTTTTTT. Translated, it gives CASSFDRGRNEKLFF.

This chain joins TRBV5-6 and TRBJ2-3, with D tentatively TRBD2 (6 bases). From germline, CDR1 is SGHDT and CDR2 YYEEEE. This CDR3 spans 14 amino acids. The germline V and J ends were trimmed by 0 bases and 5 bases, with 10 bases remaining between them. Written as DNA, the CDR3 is TGTGCCAGCAGCTTGGCGGGAGCGGTAGATACGCAGTATTTT. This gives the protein CASSLAGAVDTQYF. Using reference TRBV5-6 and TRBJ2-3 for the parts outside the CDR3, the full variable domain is DAGVTQSPTHLIKTRGQQVTLRCSPKSGHDTVSWYQQALGQGPQFIFQYYEEEERQRGNFPDRFSGHQFPNYSSELNVNALLLGDSALYLCASSLAGAVDTQYFGPGTRLTVL.

The CDR3 DNA follows: TGCAGCGTTATCTATACGGGTGGAAACACCATATATTTT. Protein sequence: CSVIYTGGNTIYF. The chain combines TRBV29-1 with TRBJ1-3; no firm D call. V lost 5 bases and J 3 bases, leaving 11 bases between the germline ends. Germline-derived CDR1 and CDR2 are SQVTM and ANQGSEA. CDR3 length: 13 residues.

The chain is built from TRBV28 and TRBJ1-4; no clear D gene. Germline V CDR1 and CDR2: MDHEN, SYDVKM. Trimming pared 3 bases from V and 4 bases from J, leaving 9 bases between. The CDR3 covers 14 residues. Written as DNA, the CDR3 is TGTGCCAGCAGTTTTTGGCAGAGTAATGAAAAACTGTTTTTT. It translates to CASSFWQSNEKLFF.

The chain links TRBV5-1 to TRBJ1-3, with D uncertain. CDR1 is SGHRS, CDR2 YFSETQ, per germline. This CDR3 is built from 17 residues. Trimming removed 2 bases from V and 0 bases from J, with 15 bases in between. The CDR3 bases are TGCGCCAGCAGCTTTAACCCACGCTTCCCCTCTGGAAACACCATATATTTT. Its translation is CASSFNPRFPSGNTIYF. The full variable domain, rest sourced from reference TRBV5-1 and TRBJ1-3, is KAGVTQTPRYLIKTRGQQVTLSCSPISGHRSVSWYQQTPGQGLQFLFEYFSETQRNKGNFPGRFSGRQFSNSRSEMNVSTLELGDSALYLCASSFNPRFPSGNTIYFGEGSWLTVV.

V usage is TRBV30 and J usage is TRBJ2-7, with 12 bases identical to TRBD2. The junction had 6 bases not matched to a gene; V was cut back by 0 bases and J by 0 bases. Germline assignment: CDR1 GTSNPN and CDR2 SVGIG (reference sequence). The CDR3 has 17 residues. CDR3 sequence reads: CAWSVWTSGTSSYEQYF. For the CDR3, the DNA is TGTGCCTGGAGTGTCTGGACTAGCGGGACCAGCTCCTACGAGCAGTACTTC.

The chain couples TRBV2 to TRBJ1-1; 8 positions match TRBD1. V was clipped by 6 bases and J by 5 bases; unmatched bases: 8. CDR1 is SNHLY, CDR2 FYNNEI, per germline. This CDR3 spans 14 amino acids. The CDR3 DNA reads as TGTGCCAGCAGAGCCCAGGGGGCCCCGACTGAAGCTTTCTTT. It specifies CASRAQGAPTEAFF.

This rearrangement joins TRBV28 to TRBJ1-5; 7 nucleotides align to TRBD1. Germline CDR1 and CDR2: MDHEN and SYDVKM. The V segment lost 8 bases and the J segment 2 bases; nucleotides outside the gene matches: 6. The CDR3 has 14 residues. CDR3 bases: TGTGCCAGCGGCGACAGGGTTGGCAATCAGCCCCAGCATTTT. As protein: CASGDRVGNQPQHF.

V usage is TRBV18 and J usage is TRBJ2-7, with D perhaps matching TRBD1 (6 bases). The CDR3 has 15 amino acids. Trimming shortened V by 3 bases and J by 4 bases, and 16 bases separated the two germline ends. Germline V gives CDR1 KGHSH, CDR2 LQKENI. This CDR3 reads CASSPGTPAAYEQYF. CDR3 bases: TGTGCCAGCTCACCCGGGACACCGGCCGCGTACGAGCAGTACTTC.

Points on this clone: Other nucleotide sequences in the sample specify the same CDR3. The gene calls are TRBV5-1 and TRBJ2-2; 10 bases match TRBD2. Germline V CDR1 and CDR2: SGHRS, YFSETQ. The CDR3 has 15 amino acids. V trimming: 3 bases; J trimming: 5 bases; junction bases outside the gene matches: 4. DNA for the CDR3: TGCGCCAGCAGCTCCGGGACTAGCGCTACCGGGGAGCTGTTTTTT. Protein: CASSSGTSATGELFF.

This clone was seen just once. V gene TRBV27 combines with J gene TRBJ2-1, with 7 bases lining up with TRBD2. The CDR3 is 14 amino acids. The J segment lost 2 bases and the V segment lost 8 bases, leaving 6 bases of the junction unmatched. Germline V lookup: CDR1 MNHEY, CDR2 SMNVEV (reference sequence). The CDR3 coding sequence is TGTGCCAGCGGGGCTGGGAGGGCCTACAATGAGCAGTTCTTC. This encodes CASGAGRAYNEQFF.

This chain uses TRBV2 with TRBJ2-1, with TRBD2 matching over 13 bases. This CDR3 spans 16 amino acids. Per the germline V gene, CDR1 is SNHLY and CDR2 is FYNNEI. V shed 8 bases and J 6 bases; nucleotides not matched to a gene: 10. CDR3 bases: TGTGCCAGCGGCCAACTTCGGACTAGCGGGAGCAATGAGCAGTTCTTC. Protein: CASGQLRTSGSNEQFF. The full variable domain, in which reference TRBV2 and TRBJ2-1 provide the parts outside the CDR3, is EPEVTQTPSHQVTQMGQEVILRCVPISNHLYFYWYRQILGQKVEFLVSFYNNEISEKSEIFDDQFSVERPDGSNFTLKIRSTKLEDSAMYFCASGQLRTSGSNEQFFGPGTRLTVL.

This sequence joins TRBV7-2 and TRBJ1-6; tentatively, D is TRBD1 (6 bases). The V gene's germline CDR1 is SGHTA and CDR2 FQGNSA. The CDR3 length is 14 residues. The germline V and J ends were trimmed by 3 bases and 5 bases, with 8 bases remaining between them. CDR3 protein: CASSLDSHNSPLHF. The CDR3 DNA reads TGTGCCAGCAGCTTGGACAGCCATAATTCACCCCTCCACTTT.

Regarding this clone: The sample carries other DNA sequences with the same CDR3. DNA for the CDR3: TGTGCCAGCAGATACCAAGAGACCCAGTACTTC. Translated, it gives CASRYQETQYF. The rearrangement joins TRBV2 to TRBJ2-5; D gene ambiguous. This CDR3 region has 11 residues. Deletions cut 6 bases from V and 0 bases from J, with 2 bases between. The germline V gene has CDR1 SNHLY and CDR2 FYNNEI.

As DNA, the CDR3 is TGTGCCAGCTCACCATCGGTGGGAGGGATGGCCAAAAACATTCAGTACTTC. It specifies CASSPSVGGMAKNIQYF. The genes are TRBV18 and TRBJ2-4; 7 bases are shared with TRBD2. This CDR3 comprises 17 residues. Germline CDR1 reads KGHSH; CDR2 reads LQKENI. V lost 2 bases, J lost 1 base, and 8 bases stayed unmatched.